Shown below are 23 T cell receptor beta chains from a single sample sequenced in a study of spatial heterogeneity in lung cancer. Study results and limitations: Counts that tracked tumor mutation counts were those of expanded intratumoral alpha and beta TCRs.

No antigens are known for them. Time point: sample taken at primary tumor resection. TCRdb processed the 5' RACE reads anew with MiXCR; each CDR3 protein has one entry. The data contain about 3,700 distinct CDR3 sequences, under 5% of them singletons. The source was lung tumor tissue, collected at surgery. These receptors all stem from a female donor with early-stage non-small cell lung cancer.

With regard to this clonotype: Germline is not matched at one junction end, which may reflect a read error. This sequence joins TRBV2 and TRBJ2-3; 11 positions agree with TRBD1. From germline, CDR1 is SNHLY and CDR2 FYNNEI. The CDR3 has 15 amino acids. CDR3: CVSSLDRGRSDTQYF. As DNA, the CDR3 is TGTGTCAGCAGCCTGGACAGGGGGCGTTCAGATACGCAGTATTTT.

This clonotype was seen repeatedly, ten times or more. This rearrangement joins TRBV20-1 to TRBJ2-3, with no clear D. V dropped 0 bases and J dropped 0 bases, with 13 bases sitting between them. This CDR3 is built from 16 residues. CDR1 is DFQATT, CDR2 SNEGSKA, per germline (reference sequence). This CDR3 is CSARDPLSISTDTQYF. CDR3 bases: TGCAGTGCTAGAGATCCCCTCAGTATTAGCACAGATACGCAGTATTTT.

This clonotype occurred many times. This chain links TRBV13 with TRBJ2-3; 12 bases are a match to TRBD2. The V and J ends lost 5 bases and 6 bases, in that order; junction bases with no gene match: 15. This CDR3 is built from 18 residues. The germline CDR1 and CDR2 sequences are PRHDT and FYEKMQ (reference sequence). CDR3 region: CASSPIGASGGAVDTQYF. The CDR3 DNA reads as TGTGCCAGCAGCCCGATCGGCGCTAGCGGGGGGGCCGTTGATACGCAGTATTTT.

This clonotype appeared many times. A clone one base away is much larger, so this may be a read error. The chain couples TRBV5-1 to TRBJ1-5; D is unclear. The CDR3 runs 13 residues. V dropped 0 bases and J dropped 6 bases, with 7 bases sitting between them. CDR1 and CDR2 from the germline V gene are SGHRS and YFSETQ. CDR3 sequence reads: CASSLGWGQPQHF. Here the CDR3 DNA reads TGCGCCAGCAGCTTGGGTTGGGGTCAGCCCCAGCATTTT.

This clonotype rates as medium-sized. The chain employs TRBV2 and TRBJ2-5; a possible D gene is TRBD1 (6 bases). V lost 8 bases to trimming and J lost 5 bases, with 21 bases between them. The CDR3 contains 15 residues. Germline V gene sequence: CDR1 SNHLY, CDR2 FYNNEI. In DNA, the CDR3 is TGTGCCAGCCGCTTCTCAGGGGACCCCGCCGAGACCCAGTACTTC. As protein: CASRFSGDPAETQYF.

This clonotype rates as medium-sized. This chain links TRBV11-2 with TRBJ1-1; D call uncertain. The CDR3 runs to 13 residues. Germline CDR1 and CDR2: SGHAT and FQNNGV. The ends were cut back, 4 bases at V and 0 bases at J, with 6 bases in the middle. Written as DNA, the CDR3 is TGTGCCAGCAGCTCAAGCCTGAACACTGAAGCTTTCTTT. Translating gives CASSSSLNTEAFF.

With respect to this clonotype: The CDR3 end shows no conserved phenylalanine or tryptophan, and so a read error is likely. It is unclear where the CDR3 begins or ends on the DNA, so no DNA is shown, and the CDR3 is as TCRdb lists it. The V call is TRBV12-3 or TRBV12-4, the J call TRBJ1-4; the table's D gene call, TRBD1, was not cross checked with the DNA. The CDR3 spans 13 amino acids, including both terminal residues. The CDR3: CDSSLYRGEKLCV.

This clonotype is medium-sized within its sample. The chain combines TRBV20-1 with TRBJ2-2, with a weak D call TRBD1 (6 bases). The CDR3 runs to 15 residues. The germline V and J ends were trimmed by 2 bases and 1 base, with 11 bases remaining between them. Germline lookup yields CDR1 DFQATT and CDR2 SNEGSKA (reference sequence). The CDR3 is CSARFGTQNTGELFF. The CDR3 DNA is TGCAGTGCTAGATTCGGGACACAGAACACCGGGGAGCTGTTTTTT.

Many counts were recorded for this clonotype. A read error may be the cause here, since a much bigger clone is one base away. The V call is TRBV6-1, the J call TRBJ1-1, with D unclear. The germline V and J ends were trimmed by 4 bases and 1 base, with 10 bases remaining between them. Germline loops: CDR1 MNHNS, CDR2 SASEGT. The CDR3 length is 14 residues. The CDR3 loop is CASSGLLRNTEAFF. The CDR3 DNA follows: TGTGCCAGCAGTGGACTCCTAAGGAACACTGAAGCTTTCTTT.

The chain combines TRBV5-6 with TRBJ1-4; 8 bases align to TRBD1. Unmatched junction bases numbered 11, after V lost 8 bases and J lost 8 bases. Per germline, CDR1 SGHDT and CDR2 YYEEEE. The CDR3 runs 14 residues. DNA of the CDR3: TGTGCCAGTTCTCCAGGGGGCTTAGGAGAAAAACTGTTTTTT. Protein product: CASSPGGLGEKLFF.

This clonotype came up many times. The CDR3: CASSLRTDVYEQYF. For the CDR3, the DNA is TGTGCCAGCAGCCTCAGGACAGACGTTTACGAGCAGTACTTC. The chain couples TRBV7-8 to TRBJ2-7; possibly TRBD1 for D (6 bases). V was clipped by 5 bases and J by 4 bases, with 15 bases between them. This CDR3 has 14 amino acids. Germline lookup yields CDR1 SGHVS and CDR2 FQNEAQ.

At least ten counts were recorded for this clonotype. This chain connects TRBV7-2 to TRBJ1-6; D is ambiguous. This CDR3 spans 15 amino acids. The germline V gene has CDR1 SGHTA and CDR2 FQGNSA. Deletions cut 1 base from V and 7 bases from J, with 11 bases between. CDR3 amino acids: CASSLGGQTNSPLHF. The CDR3, as DNA: TGTGCCAGCAGCTTAGGAGGGCAAACGAATTCACCCCTCCACTTT.

This clonotype was found many times. The genes are TRBV5-5 and TRBJ1-5; 7 nucleotides agree with TRBD1. Germline CDR1 SGHKS, CDR2 YYEKEE (reference sequence). CDR3 size: 17 residues. The trim removed 4 bases at V and 1 base at J, leaving 11 bases unmatched. DNA of the CDR3: TGTGCCAGCAGCCTGCGGGACAGTCTCTTAAGCAATCAGCCCCAGCATTTT. It codes for CASSLRDSLLSNQPQHF.

By its share, this clonotype is medium-sized. The chain employs TRBV7-2 and TRBJ2-7, with 7 bases aligning to TRBD2. V was pared by 1 base and J by 2 bases, with 5 bases of the junction left unmatched. Per the germline V gene, CDR1 is SGHTA and CDR2 is FQGNSA. This CDR3 is built from 15 residues. CDR3: CASSLGGGTAYEQYF. The CDR3 bases are TGTGCCAGCAGCTTAGGCGGGGGAACAGCCTACGAGCAGTACTTC.

This clonotype occurred many times. This chain uses TRBV24-1 with TRBJ2-1; TRBD1 matches 8 bases. CDR3 size: 15 residues. The V gene's germline CDR1 is KGHDR and CDR2 SFDVKD. The V and J ends lost 5 bases and 8 bases, in that order; junction bases with no gene match: 10. This CDR3 reads CATSGGTGFRYEQFF. CDR3 bases: TGTGCCACCAGTGGAGGGACAGGTTTTAGGTATGAGCAGTTCTTC.

This clonotype was seen a few times. This chain links TRBV7-9 with TRBJ2-7; 9 nucleotides align to TRBD1. The CDR3 totals 14 residues. The germline CDR1 and CDR2 sequences are SEHNR and FQNEAQ (reference sequence). Germline trimming cut 5 bases from V and 6 bases from J; bases unmatched to any gene: 8. The CDR3 sequence is CASSTTGTGTEQYF. In DNA form, the CDR3 reads TGTGCCAGCAGCACCACCGGGACAGGGACCGAGCAGTACTTC.

The chain links TRBV5-1 to TRBJ2-3; the D gene is possibly TRBD2 (5 bases). Trimming took 5 bases from V and 10 from J, leaving 20 bases between them. The CDR3 consists of 14 residues. CDR1 and CDR2 from the germline V gene are SGHRS and YFSETQ. Here the CDR3 reads CASSPGPSRDAQYF. CDR3 coding DNA: TGCGCCAGCAGTCCGGGTCCTTCGAGGGATGCGCAGTATTTT.

V is TRBV11-3 and J is TRBJ2-3; D gene ambiguous. Germline-derived CDR1 and CDR2 are SGHNT and YENEEA. This CDR3 is 12 amino acids long. V gave up 5 bases and J gave up 4 bases, with 7 bases separating them. The CDR3 is CASSKGPDTQYF. CDR3 bases: TGTGCCAGCAGCAAGGGTCCAGATACGCAGTATTTT. The full variable domain, completed using reference TRBV11-3 and TRBJ2-3, is EAGVVQSPRYKIIEKKQPVAFWCNPISGHNTLYWYLQNLGQGPELLIRYENEEAVDDSQLPKDRFSAERLKGVDSTLKIQPAELGDSAVYLCASSKGPDTQYFGPGTRLTVL.

By its share, this clonotype is medium-sized. The chain links TRBV6-9 to TRBJ1-1, with 10 bases fitting TRBD1. The CDR3 has 17 residues. CDR1 and CDR2 (germline): MNHGY, SVAAGI. V shed 2 bases and J 6 bases; nucleotides not matched to a gene: 12. In DNA, the CDR3 is TGTGCCAGCAGTTATCCACTCGCCGGGACAGGGGATCCTGAAGCTTTCTTT. Protein: CASSYPLAGTGDPEAFF.

By share, this clonotype counts as medium-sized. This chain's CDR3 is CASSPSGSTEAFF. The CDR3 DNA follows: TGTGCCAGCAGCCCATCGGGGAGCACTGAAGCTTTCTTT. V gene TRBV7-9 combines with J gene TRBJ1-1, with unresolved D. Looked up from germline, CDR1 is SEHNR and CDR2 is FQNEAQ (reference sequence). Trimming stripped 5 bases from V and 4 bases from J, with 11 bases between. This CDR3 contains 13 residues. Complete variable domain (other parts from reference TRBV7-9 and TRBJ1-1): DTGVSQNPRHKITKRGQNVTFRCDPISEHNRLYWYRQTLGQGPEFLTYFQNEAQLEKSRLLSDRFSAERPKGSFSTLEIQRTEQGDSAMYLCASSPSGSTEAFFGQGTRLTVV.

Judged by abundance, this clonotype is medium-sized. The chain combines TRBV2 with TRBJ1-2; tentatively, D is TRBD1 (6 bases). The length of the CDR3 is 16 residues. The germline V gene has CDR1 SNHLY and CDR2 FYNNEI. V was pared by 4 bases and J by 6 bases, with 21 bases between. The CDR3 DNA sequence: TGTGCCAGCAGTGGGCCCGAAGGAGGGGGTTTCAATGGCTACACCTTC. Protein: CASSGPEGGGFNGYTF.

This clonotype was detected many times. The chain employs TRBV5-5 and TRBJ2-1, with D uncertain. V was clipped by 7 bases and J by 4 bases, with 9 bases between them. The V gene's germline CDR1 is SGHKS and CDR2 YYEKEE (reference sequence). CDR3 length equals 12 residues. In nucleotides, the CDR3 is TGTGCCAGCGGCGGACCTTACAATGAGCAGTTCTTC. This codes for CASGGPYNEQFF.

The table lists this clonotype with many counts. The rearrangement joins TRBV28 to TRBJ2-4; 8 bases map to TRBD1. Germline V CDR1 and CDR2: MDHEN, SYDVKM. Trimming at V came to 2 bases and at J to 3 bases, leaving 6 bases not matched to a gene. This CDR3 spans 16 amino acids. CDR3 in amino acids: CASSLMGQVVKNIQYF. The DNA of the CDR3 is TGTGCCAGCAGTTTAATGGGACAGGTAGTCAAAAACATTCAGTACTTC.